This entry features one T cell receptor (beta chain) sequence. Its matching antigen is unknown. This entry is derived from a study of T cell responses to AZD1222 COVID-19 vaccine. Findings and limits, study-wide: In the spike-specific TCR repertoire, nearly half reportedly target unmutated variant regions.

Germline values: CDR1 KGHSH, CDR2 LQKENI. V was shortened by 2 bases and J by 0 bases, with 11 bases between the two germline ends. This CDR3 is built from 16 residues. The assay was immunoSEQ multiplex PCR, and TCRdb's table has in-frame clones only and misses some. Of 150,000 or so clones listed, 80% to 90% are singletons. The sequence was collected from an adult in good health. Sequencing was performed on peripheral blood, taken on day 0 of AZD1222 vaccination. The rearrangement joins TRBV18 to TRBJ1-5; no firm D call. For the CDR3, the DNA is TGTGCCAGCTCACCATATCAGTCTCTTAGCAATCAGCCCCAGCATTTT. This gives the protein CASSPYQSLSNQPQHF.